The 2 T cell receptor beta chains below were found in one sample sequenced in a study of PD-L1 blockade in urothelial cancer. The repertoire was sequenced with immunoSEQ multiplex PCR; TCRdb's copy has only in-frame clones and lacks some. This sample has approximately 38,000 clones, with about four fifths found just once. Sequencing was performed on PBMCs, taken around atezolizumab (anti-PD-L1) treatment. All receptors derive from a man aged 60-69 years with urothelial cancer.

The rearrangement uses TRBV2 and TRBJ2-2, with 8 bases matching TRBD2. The CDR3 loop spans 18 amino acids. Trimming took 2 bases from V and 3 from J; bases not matched to a gene: 11. Germline V gene sequence: CDR1 SNHLY, CDR2 FYNNEI. The CDR3: CASSETPSSGRDTGELFF. CDR3 nucleotides: TGTGCCAGCAGTGAAACTCCCTCCAGCGGGAGAGACACCGGGGAGCTGTTTTTT.

This sequence joins TRBV5-1 and TRBJ1-1; maybe TRBD1 (6 bases). The CDR3 loop spans 15 amino acids. Germline V CDR1 and CDR2: SGHRS, YFSETQ. The V end lost 3 bases, the J end lost 0 bases, and 12 bases lay between the germline ends. CDR3 sequence (DNA): TGCGCCAGCAGCTGGAGGACAGACATGAACACTGAAGCTTTCTTT. Translation: CASSWRTDMNTEAFF.